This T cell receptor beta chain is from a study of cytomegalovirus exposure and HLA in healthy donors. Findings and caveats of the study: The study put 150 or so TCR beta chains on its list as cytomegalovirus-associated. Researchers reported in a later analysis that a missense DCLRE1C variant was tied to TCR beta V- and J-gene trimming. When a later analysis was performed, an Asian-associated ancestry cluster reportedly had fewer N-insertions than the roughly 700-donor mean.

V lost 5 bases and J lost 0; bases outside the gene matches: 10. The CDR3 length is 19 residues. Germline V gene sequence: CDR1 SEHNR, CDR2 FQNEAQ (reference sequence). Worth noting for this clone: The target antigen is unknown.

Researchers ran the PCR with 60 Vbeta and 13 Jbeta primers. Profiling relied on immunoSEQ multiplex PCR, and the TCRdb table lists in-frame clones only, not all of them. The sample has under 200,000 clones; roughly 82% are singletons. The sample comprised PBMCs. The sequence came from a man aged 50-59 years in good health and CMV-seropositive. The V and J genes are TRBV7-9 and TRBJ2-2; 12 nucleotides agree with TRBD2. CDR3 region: CASSPRLAGATPNTGELFF. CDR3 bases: TGTGCCAGCAGCCCTCGACTAGCGGGGGCCACCCCGAACACCGGGGAGCTGTTTTTT.